A single sample gave rise to the 10 T cell receptor beta chains below, sequenced in a study of blood T cell repertoires in COVID-19. Using immunoSEQ multiplex PCR, the repertoire was profiled, and TCRdb retains in-frame clones only, with some absent. The data contain approximately 250,000 clones, around 85% of them singletons. Sequencing was carried out using peripheral blood. The receptors were gathered from a man aged 50 to 60 with COVID-19, enrolled during active disease.

The gene calls are TRBV28 and TRBJ1-1; TRBD1 matches 9 bases. V gave up 4 bases and J gave up 4 bases; unmatched junction bases: 4. The CDR3 is 14 residues long. Per the germline V gene, CDR1 is MDHEN and CDR2 is SYDVKM. The CDR3, as DNA: TGTGCCAGCAGTTCGGGACAGGGTGGCACTGAAGCTTTCTTT. Its translation: CASSSGQGGTEAFF.

The chain employs TRBV10-3 and TRBJ2-3; 7 positions agree with TRBD2. Unmatched junction bases numbered 11, after V lost 8 bases and J lost 0 bases. CDR3 length: 16 residues. Germline V gene data show CDR1 as ENHRY and CDR2 as SYGVKD. For the CDR3, the DNA is TGTGCCATCGGGTTCCTGGGAGCGGGGAGCACAGATACGCAGTATTTT. Amino acids: CAIGFLGAGSTDTQYF.

CDR3 nucleotide sequence: TGTGCCAGCAGTCTTACGGGGGGGCCAACCTACAATGAGCAGTTCTTC. Translation: CASSLTGGPTYNEQFF. The chain joins TRBV6-2 or TRBV6-3 to TRBJ2-1; the match to TRBD2 covers 8 bases. Unmatched junction bases numbered 8, after V lost 5 bases and J lost 2 bases. This CDR3 comprises 16 residues. Germline CDR1 reads MNHEY; CDR2 reads SVGEGT.

Only a few counts were recorded for this clone. This chain uses TRBV19 with TRBJ1-2; no clear D. Trimming took off 6 bases at V and 4 bases at J, with 18 bases between the two ends. There are 15 residues in the CDR3. Per germline, CDR1 LNHDA and CDR2 SQIVND (reference sequence). DNA for the CDR3: TGTGCCAGTAGCACGGCGGCGGTCAGAGGCTATGGCTACACCTTC. Amino acids: CASSTAAVRGYGYTF.

The chain is built from TRBV4-3 and TRBJ2-2; 7 bases line up with TRBD1. After removal of 1 base from V and 0 bases from J, the junction contained 2 bases not matched to a gene. The CDR3 has 16 amino acids. Per the germline V gene, CDR1 is LGHNA and CDR2 is YSLEER. The CDR3 DNA reads as TGCGCCAGCAGCCAAGGGGGACAGACGAACACCGGGGAGCTGTTTTTT. Protein product: CASSQGGQTNTGELFF.

The chain joins TRBV7-3 to TRBJ2-2, with TRBD1 as a possible D gene (6 bases). The CDR3 covers 17 residues. In germline, CDR1 is SGHTA, CDR2 FQGTGA. V lost 3 bases and J 2 bases, leaving 16 bases between the germline ends. CDR3 in DNA: TGTGCCAGCAGCTTCCCCCTCGGGACAACCAACACCGGGGAGCTGTTTTTT. Translating it yields CASSFPLGTTNTGELFF.

The chain couples TRBV5-5 to TRBJ1-5; the D gene is possibly TRBD1 (6 bases). Trimming took 3 bases from V and 0 from J, leaving 7 bases between them. Germline loops: CDR1 SGHKS, CDR2 YYEKEE (reference sequence). The CDR3 covers 14 residues. The CDR3 region has the DNA TGTGCCAGCAGCTCAGGGGTTAGCAATCAGCCCCAGCATTTT. This codes for CASSSGVSNQPQHF. Variable domain in full (rest from reference TRBV5-5 and TRBJ1-5): DAGVTQSPTHLIKTRGQQVTLRCSPISGHKSVSWYQQVLGQGPQFIFQYYEKEERGRGNFPDRFSARQFPNYSSELNVNALLLGDSALYLCASSSGVSNQPQHFGDGTRLSIL.

The sample holds one count of this clone. V gene TRBV15 combines with J gene TRBJ1-1; perhaps TRBD1 as D (5 bases). Germline-derived CDR1 and CDR2 are LNHNV and YYDKDF (reference sequence). Trimming cost V 4 bases and J 1 base, with 22 bases left between them. CDR3 length equals 18 residues. CDR3: CATSTPVDPGTQNTEAFF. The DNA for the CDR3 is TGTGCCACCAGCACCCCCGTGGACCCCGGGACTCAGAACACTGAAGCTTTCTTT.

This clone has only a few counts. The chain uses TRBV6-2 or TRBV6-3 and TRBJ2-7; D remains unclear. The CDR3 covers 12 residues. Between the trimmed V and J ends, which lost 2 bases and 4 bases, there was a span of 6 bases. Germline lookup yields CDR1 MNHEY and CDR2 SVGEGT. The CDR3 DNA reads TGTGCCAGCAGTTACGTCGGGTACGAGCAGTACTTC. Amino acids: CASSYVGYEQYF.

The rearrangement links TRBV19 to TRBJ2-7; D not resolved. The CDR3 sequence is 14 residues long. Trimming removed 5 bases at V and 2 bases at J, with 13 bases between. CDR1 and CDR2 from the germline V gene are LNHDA and SQIVND (reference sequence). The chain's CDR3 is CASSPQARPYEQYF. CDR3 DNA: TGTGCCAGTAGTCCCCAGGCCAGACCCTACGAGCAGTACTTC.